Listed below are T cell receptor beta chains from one sample, sequenced in a study of shared clonotypes between healthy human individuals. Profiling relied on immunoSEQ multiplex PCR, and the TCRdb table lists in-frame clones only, not all of them. The sample includes nearly 2 million clones, less than 95% of them seen just once. The sequencing sample was made of naive CD8+ T cells sorted from blood. Receptor source: a man between 18 and 29 years old in good health. The CDR3 runs from the conserved cysteine through the conserved F or W. The order of the fields is clone size, V gene, D gene, J gene, CDR3 DNA, CDR3 protein. A D gene is named only where the DNA matches it firmly. For some rows the clone size is stated as once, few or many, or as a class when expanded; others skip it.

NA	TRBV19	NA	TRBJ2-2	TGTGCCAGTAGTATAGATCAGGAGACCGGGGAGCTGTTTTTT	CASSIDQETGELFF
once	TRBV5-4	TRBD1	TRBJ1-2	TGTGCCAGCAGCTCGGGGACAGGGGTAGAATATGGCTACACCTTC	CASSSGTGVEYGYTF
NA	TRBV7-8	NA	TRBJ2-1	TGTGCCAGCAGCTTAGGGGGGGTTTGGGATGAGCAGTTCTTC	CASSLGGVWDEQFF
NA	TRBV6-6	NA	TRBJ2-1	TGTGCCAGCAGTTCCGGTGAGCAGTTCTTC	CASSSGEQFF
NA	TRBV5-1	NA	TRBJ2-3	TGCGCCAGCAGCCGCCTTGGAGGGCTCACAGATACGCAGTATTTT	CASSRLGGLTDTQYF
NA	TRBV11-3	TRBD1	TRBJ1-5	TGTGCCAGCAGCACCCGGACAGGCGATAGCAATCAGCCCCAGCATTTT	CASSTRTGDSNQPQHF
NA	TRBV2	NA	TRBJ2-7	TGTGCCAGCAGTGATGTCAACAGATTCTACGAGCAGTACTTC	CASSDVNRFYEQYF
NA	TRBV4-3	NA	TRBJ1-4	TGCGCCAGCAGCCAAGATAGAGTTTCCGAAAAACTGTTTTTT	CASSQDRVSEKLFF
once	TRBV9	NA	TRBJ1-2	TGTGCCAGCAGCGGGAGGGGGGACTATGGCTACACCTTC	CASSGRGDYGYTF
NA	TRBV5-4	TRBD1	TRBJ2-5	TGTGCCAGCAGCTTGGTTCGGACAGGGGGTTCATCCCAAGAGACCCAGTACTTC	CASSLVRTGGSSQETQYF
NA	TRBV30	NA	TRBJ2-2	TGTGCCTGGAGTCCACCCCAGACCGGGGAGCTGTTTTTT	CAWSPPQTGELFF
NA	TRBV7-6	TRBD2	TRBJ2-7	TGTGCCAGCAGCTTAACCGTATTACAGCGGGAGGTCCCCTACGAGCAGTACTTC	CASSLTVLQREVPYEQYF
NA	TRBV9	TRBD2	TRBJ2-1	TGTGCCAGCAGCGTAGGACTAGCGGGCTATGAGCAGTTCTTC	CASSVGLAGYEQFF
NA	TRBV19	NA	TRBJ2-2	TGTGCCAGTAGTATATGGAGATGGGACACCGGGGAGCTGTTTTTT	CASSIWRWDTGELFF
NA	TRBV5-1	TRBD1	TRBJ2-3	TGCGCCAGCAGCTCCGACAGGGAACTAGTCACAGATACGCAGTATTTT	CASSSDRELVTDTQYF
NA	TRBV27	NA	TRBJ2-7	TGTGCCAGCAGTTATTGGGCCCTACACGACGAGCAGTACTTC	CASSYWALHDEQYF
NA	TRBV11-1	TRBD1	TRBJ2-7	TGTGCCAGCAGCTTAAGGGACAGGGGATCCGAGCAGTACTTC	CASSLRDRGSEQYF
NA	TRBV7-3	NA	TRBJ2-1	TGTGCCAGCAGCTTATATAACAATGAGCAGTTCTTC	CASSLYNNEQFF
NA	TRBV9	NA	TRBJ2-2	TGTGCCAGCAGCTCCACCTCTTCCGGGGAGCTGTTTTTT	CASSSTSSGELFF
NA	TRBV25-1	NA	TRBJ2-2	TGTGCCAGCAGTGAAGTCGAGGGAGAGGGGACCGGGGAGCTGTTTTTT	CASSEVEGEGTGELFF
NA	TRBV6-6	TRBD2	TRBJ2-7	TGTGCCAGCAGTTACTCCGGGCGGGAGTTAAGCTACGAGCAGTACTTC	CASSYSGRELSYEQYF
NA	TRBV7-9	NA	TRBJ2-1	TGTGCCAGCAGCTCAGGCGAGAGCTCCTACAATGAGCAGTTCTTC	CASSSGESSYNEQFF
NA	TRBV6-5	TRBD2	TRBJ2-1	TGTGCCAGCAGTCTAGCGGACTACAATGAGCAGTTCTTC	CASSLADYNEQFF
NA	TRBV11-2	NA	TRBJ2-2	TGTGCCAGCAGCTTATCAGCGGGCGCGAACACCGGGGAGCTGTTTTTT	CASSLSAGANTGELFF
once	TRBV10-1	TRBD1	TRBJ2-3	TGCGCCAGCAGTGAGTCAACAGGGGTTGTGGGTACAGATACGCAGTATTTT	CASSESTGVVGTDTQYF
NA	TRBV27	TRBD2	TRBJ2-7	TGTGCCAGCTCCAACCCCCCGGGACTAGCGGGGAGTGAGCAGTACTTC	CASSNPPGLAGSEQYF
NA	TRBV5-1	TRBD1	TRBJ2-7	TGCGCCAGCAGCCCAAGGGACAGCTTTATTATCTACGAGCAGTACTTC	CASSPRDSFIIYEQYF
NA	TRBV6-5	TRBD1	TRBJ1-5	TGTGCCAGCAGACTACAGGGGGCTAAGGATCAGCCCCAGCATTTT	CASRLQGAKDQPQHF
NA	TRBV2	NA	TRBJ1-2	TGTGCCAGACTCCGGGGGCTTGAGGGCTACACCTTC	CARLRGLEGYTF
NA	TRBV18	NA	TRBJ1-2	TGTGCCAGCTCACCACCGATGCCCAGCTATGGCTACACCTTC	CASSPPMPSYGYTF
NA	TRBV11-2	NA	TRBJ2-7	TGTGCCAGCAGCTTGGGGGATGGGGCGCAGTACTTC	CASSLGDGAQYF
NA	TRBV7-9	NA	TRBJ1-1	TGTGCCAGCAGCTTAGTGCAGGATGGGGCGGAAGCTTTCTTT	CASSLVQDGAEAFF
NA	TRBV5-4	NA	TRBJ2-2	TGTGCCAGCAGCTTGGGACCCCCCGGGGAGCTGTTTTTT	CASSLGPPGELFF
NA	TRBV6-1	NA	TRBJ2-7	TGTGCCAGCAGAGACAACTACGAGCAGTACTTC	CASRDNYEQYF
NA	TRBV11-2	NA	TRBJ2-7	TGTGCCAGCAGCGGGGACAACTCCTACGAGCAGTACTTC	CASSGDNSYEQYF
NA	TRBV27	NA	TRBJ1-1	TGTGCCAGCAGTGCGGTTGGGACGAACACTGAAGCTTTCTTT	CASSAVGTNTEAFF
few	TRBV4-1	NA	TRBJ2-1	TGCGCCAGCAGCACAGATGTAGCGACCTACGAGCAGTTCTTC	CASSTDVATYEQFF
once	TRBV11-2	NA	TRBJ2-7	TGTGCCAGCAGCTACCTCAACGGGAGTATCTACGAGCAGTACTTC	CASSYLNGSIYEQYF
NA	TRBV4-3	TRBD2	TRBJ2-7	TGCGCCAGCAGCCAAGACCGAGCGGGAGCCTACGAGCAGTACTTC	CASSQDRAGAYEQYF
NA	TRBV25-1	TRBD2	TRBJ2-3	TGTGCCAGCAGTGAGGTTAGCGGGGTAGACACAGATACGCAGTATTTT	CASSEVSGVDTDTQYF
NA	TRBV5-6	TRBD1	TRBJ1-6	TGTGCCAGCAGCTGGGGACAGGCTGCACTAAATTCACCCCTCCACTTT	CASSWGQAALNSPLHF
NA	TRBV27	TRBD2	TRBJ2-1	TGTGCCAGCAGTTTAAGCCCAGCGGGGGGCCGGTGGGGTGAGCAGTTCTTC	CASSLSPAGGRWGEQFF
NA	TRBV19	NA	TRBJ1-4	TGTGCCAGTAGCAGGGAGTCTAATGAAAAACTGTTTTTT	CASSRESNEKLFF
NA	TRBV2	NA	TRBJ2-2	TGTGCCAGCAGTGAAGCTCGCGTCAAGGGGGCCGGGGAGCTGTTTTTT	CASSEARVKGAGELFF
NA	TRBV6-1	NA	TRBJ1-5	TGTGCCAGCAGAAGTACAGGGTATAGCAATCAGCCCCAGCATTTT	CASRSTGYSNQPQHF
NA	TRBV7-9	NA	TRBJ1-1	TGTGCCAGCAGCTTAGCGCGGGTACGGGTGAACACTGAAGCTTTCTTT	CASSLARVRVNTEAFF
NA	TRBV6-5	NA	TRBJ1-5	TGTGCCAGCAGTCCCGGAGGCAATCAGCCCCAGCATTTT	CASSPGGNQPQHF
NA	TRBV6-5	NA	TRBJ1-1	TGTGCCAGCAGTCCCCCTGGACACGAGTTTAATAAAGCTTTCTTT	CASSPPGHEFNKAFF
once	TRBV27	TRBD2	TRBJ2-3	TGTGCCAGCACCCCATTAGGACTAGCGTGGGATACGCAGTATTTT	CASTPLGLAWDTQYF
NA	TRBV15	NA	TRBJ1-3	TGTGCCACCAGCAGAGATTTGGGCTCTGGAAACACCATATATTTT	CATSRDLGSGNTIYF